Shown below are 13 T cell receptor beta chains from a single sample sequenced in a study of cytomegalovirus exposure and HLA in healthy donors. In the PCR, 60 Vbeta and 13 Jbeta primers were used. Clones were sequenced by immunoSEQ multiplex PCR, and TCRdb holds only the in-frame ones, with some missing. The sample records 150,000 to 200,000 clones, about 79% being singletons. The sample taken for sequencing was PBMCs. Source of these receptors: a man aged 50 to 59 in good health and CMV-seropositive.

The rearrangement links TRBV29-1 to TRBJ1-1; possible D gene TRBD1, 5 bases. V was clipped by 7 bases and J by 0 bases, with 18 bases between them. Germline V CDR1 and CDR2: SQVTM, ANQGSEA. This CDR3 spans 15 amino acids. CDR3 sequence reads: CSALRGTRMNTEAFF. The CDR3 DNA is TGCAGCGCTCTCCGCGGGACGCGCATGAACACTGAAGCTTTCTTT.

This sequence joins TRBV11-2 and TRBJ1-4; 7 bases are a match to TRBD1. The germline V gene has CDR1 SGHAT and CDR2 FQNNGV. This CDR3 region has 13 residues. Unmatched junction bases numbered 6, after V lost 6 bases and J lost 8 bases. CDR3 region: CASREGAGEKLFF. CDR3 DNA: TGTGCCAGCAGGGAGGGGGCAGGGGAAAAACTGTTTTTT.

This clone has just a few counts. This rearrangement joins TRBV29-1 to TRBJ2-5; TRBD1 might be the D (6 bases). The CDR3 extends over 14 amino acids. V dropped 7 bases and J dropped 0 bases, with 15 bases sitting between them. Germline-derived CDR1 and CDR2 are SQVTM and ANQGSEA. DNA of the CDR3: TGCAGCGCTGGCAGGGGATCGTACCAAGAGACCCAGTACTTC. It encodes CSAGRGSYQETQYF.

The chain couples TRBV5-6 to TRBJ2-2; D may be TRBD2 (7 bases). CDR1 is SGHDT and CDR2 is YYEEEE in the germline V gene. V was pared by 2 bases and J by 4 bases, with 12 bases between. There are 15 residues in the CDR3. CDR3 sequence (DNA): TGTGCCAGCAGCTTCTCGGGGGGCGGCACCGGGGAGCTGTTTTTT. Amino acid sequence: CASSFSGGGTGELFF.

The genes are TRBV6-1 and TRBJ1-2; 11 bases fit TRBD1. This CDR3 spans 14 amino acids. CDR1 and CDR2 (germline): MNHNS, SASEGT. V lost 6 bases, J lost 3 bases, and 3 bases stayed unmatched. CDR3 amino acids: CASRPGQGDYGYTF. CDR3 sequence (DNA): TGTGCCAGCAGGCCGGGACAGGGGGACTATGGCTACACCTTC.

This clone was picked up a small number of times. The V gene is TRBV10-2, the J gene TRBJ2-3; 10 bases agree with TRBD2. The CDR3 sequence is 17 residues long. The ends lost 2 bases at V and 6 bases at J; junction bases unmatched: 11. In germline, CDR1 is WSHSY, CDR2 SAAADI. CDR3 loop: CASSELWLAGGPDTQYF. CDR3 nucleotides: TGCGCCAGCAGTGAGCTCTGGTTAGCGGGGGGTCCTGATACGCAGTATTTT.

The rearrangement links TRBV5-6 to TRBJ1-1, with 8 bases matching TRBD1. V was pared by 4 bases and J by 0 bases, with 2 bases of the junction left unmatched. Germline V CDR1 and CDR2: SGHDT, YYEEEE. CDR3 length: 14 amino acids. The CDR3 DNA reads as TGTGCCAGCAGCGGGGGACAGGTGAACACTGAAGCTTTCTTT. Encoded protein: CASSGGQVNTEAFF.

As regards this clone: Germline and junction disagree at one end, which may indicate a read error. The chain couples TRBV7-9 to TRBJ2-1; the D is unclear. Germline CDR1 SEHNR, CDR2 FQNEAQ (reference sequence). This CDR3 comprises 12 residues. This chain's CDR3 is CSSSRVVEEQFF. CDR3 nucleotide sequence: TGTTCCAGCAGCCGCGTGGTCGAGGAGCAGTTCTTC.

The chain is built from TRBV11-2 and TRBJ2-7; a possible D gene is TRBD2 (6 bases). The germline CDR1 and CDR2 sequences are SGHAT and FQNNGV. This CDR3 is built from 13 residues. The V end lost 1 base, the J end lost 9 bases, and 13 bases lay between the germline ends. The CDR3 here is CASSLVRGGGQYV. CDR3 nucleotides: TGTGCCAGCAGCTTAGTCCGGGGAGGCGGGCAGTACGTC.

The V and J genes are TRBV4-3 and TRBJ2-1; 9 bases are shared with TRBD1. The CDR3 totals 16 residues. V trimming: 2 bases; J trimming: 2 bases; junction bases outside the gene matches: 4. The germline gives CDR1 LGHNA, CDR2 YSLEER. The CDR3 region is CASSQQNRGPYNEQFF. CDR3 coding DNA: TGCGCCAGCAGCCAACAGAACAGGGGGCCCTACAATGAGCAGTTCTTC.

This sequence joins TRBV7-9 and TRBJ2-7; 10 bases line up with TRBD1. Germline lookup yields CDR1 SEHNR and CDR2 FQNEAQ (reference sequence). J lost 3 bases, V lost 1 base, and 3 bases had no gene match. This CDR3 has 15 amino acids. The CDR3 spells CASSLGDRGFYEQYF. Here the CDR3 DNA reads TGTGCCAGCAGCTTAGGGGACAGGGGATTCTACGAGCAGTACTTC. Full variable domain (remainder filled in from reference TRBV7-9 and TRBJ2-7): DTGVSQNPRHKITKRGQNVTFRCDPISEHNRLYWYRQTLGQGPEFLTYFQNEAQLEKSRLLSDRFSAERPKGSFSTLEIQRTEQGDSAMYLCASSLGDRGFYEQYFGPGTRLTVT.

This clone was seen more than once but under ten times. This rearrangement joins TRBV29-1 to TRBJ2-3; D remains unclear. This CDR3 comprises 14 residues. CDR1 and CDR2 from the germline V gene are SQVTM and ANQGSEA. The V and J ends lost 4 bases and 0 bases respectively, with 11 bases between them. The CDR3 sequence is CSVVSYVSTDTQYF. The CDR3 DNA is TGCAGCGTTGTTTCCTACGTTAGCACAGATACGCAGTATTTT.

This chain joins TRBV7-2 and TRBJ2-5; a possible D gene is TRBD1 (6 bases). Per the germline V gene, CDR1 is SGHTA and CDR2 is FQGNSA. V lost 2 bases and J 2 bases, leaving 12 bases between the germline ends. This CDR3 spans 15 amino acids. CDR3 loop: CASSLYQGLQETQYF. Here the CDR3 DNA reads TGTGCCAGCAGCTTATATCAGGGGTTACAAGAGACCCAGTACTTC.